The 4 T cell receptor beta chains below all came from one sample that was sequenced in a study of CD8 T cells in ankylosing spondylitis. TCRdb reanalysed the 5' RACE reads using MiXCR and keeps one entry per CDR3 protein. The sample consists of about 250,000 distinct CDR3 sequences, 20% to 30% of them appearing once. Sequences were obtained from blood, either unsorted or a sorted T cell fraction (not recorded which). These receptors originate from a male donor with ankylosing spondylitis or in good health (not recorded which).

This clonotype is a singleton in its sample. The rearrangement uses TRBV12-3 or TRBV12-4 and TRBJ2-2; D remains unclear. The germline V and J ends were trimmed by 2 bases and 4 bases, with 5 bases remaining between them. The CDR3 runs to 13 residues. This CDR3 is CASSLKFTGELFF. CDR3 DNA sequence: TGTGCCAGCAGTTTAAAGTTCACCGGGGAGCTGTTTTTT.

V gene TRBV20-1 combines with J gene TRBJ2-1; perhaps TRBD2 as D (6 bases). Germline V gene sequence: CDR1 DFQATT, CDR2 SNEGSKA (reference sequence). This CDR3 has 12 amino acids. Between the trimmed V and J ends, which lost 5 bases and 10 bases, there was a span of 15 bases. The CDR3 nucleotides read TGCAGTGCTCCACGGGACTTAAGGGAGCAGTTCTTC. This translates into CSAPRDLREQFF.

In its sample, this clonotype was seen many times. This sequence joins TRBV12-3 or TRBV12-4 and TRBJ2-7; possible D gene TRBD1, 5 bases. The CDR3 runs 13 residues. V was clipped by 6 bases and J by 5 bases, with 14 bases between them. The CDR3 loop is CASSLMGRNEQYF. The DNA for the CDR3 is TGTGCCAGCAGCCTCATGGGGCGCAACGAGCAGTACTTC.

The table lists this clonotype with a few counts. The rearrangement links TRBV7-3 to TRBJ2-1, with D possibly called TRBD1 or TRBD2 (5 bases each). Germline V gene data show CDR1 as SGHTA and CDR2 as FQGTGA. Trimming removed 1 base from V and 8 bases from J, with 15 bases in between. This CDR3 is 15 amino acids long. As DNA, the CDR3 is TGTGCCAGCAGCTTAATGCCGGGTGAGGGGTATGAGCAGTTCTTC. Amino acids: CASSLMPGEGYEQFF.